The clone carrying this T cell receptor beta chain turned up a few times. Its matching antigen is unknown. Trimming took 8 bases from V and 6 from J, leaving 14 bases between them. CDR3 length equals 12 residues. Germline CDR1 is MNHNS and CDR2 is SASEGT. This sample is part of a study of T cells after yellow fever vaccination. The study's findings and limits: Most clones from primary vaccination resurfaced after the booster (under 97% CD4, about 91% CD8). The secondary response peaked faster, at day 5 versus 15, but was weaker.

One entry per CDR3 protein results from TCRdb running MiXCR on the 5' RACE reads. The sample gives 120,000 or so distinct CDR3 sequences, 15% of which show up once; roughly 47% is in the top ten. Here the sequenced sample was CD8+ T cells sorted from PBMCs, taken 5 days after the yellow fever booster vaccination. The sequence derives from a man aged 18-30 years who received the YFV17D yellow fever vaccine. This rearrangement joins TRBV6-1 to TRBJ2-7; a possible D gene is TRBD1 (5 bases). The chain's CDR3 is CASGRQGTEQYF. The CDR3 DNA reads as TGTGCCAGCGGCCGCCAGGGAACCGAGCAGTACTTC.